This is a list of T cell receptor beta chains from one sample in a study of radiation and T cells in renal cell carcinoma. TCRdb's copy holds only in-frame clones and misses some; the assay was immunoSEQ multiplex PCR. The table records 150,000 to 190,000 clones, 80% to 90% of them present only once. The starting material was blood, obtained from a patient whose treatment included radiotherapy and nephrectomy. These TCRs come from a woman aged 45-59 years with renal cell carcinoma. Each CDR3 is given with its conserved first and last residue. A D gene is named only where the DNA matches it firmly. Clone size, where shown, is once, few, many, or a class for clones that have expanded.

size: NA; V: TRBV19; D: NA; J: TRBJ2-3; CDR3: CASSIRTVSTDTQYF; DNA: TGTGCCAGTAGTATTCGGACAGTAAGCACAGATACGCAGTATTTT
size: NA; V: TRBV7-9; D: TRBD1; J: TRBJ1-4; CDR3: CASSPRQGGEKLFF; DNA: TGTGCCAGCAGCCCGCGACAGGGCGGTGAAAAACTGTTTTTT
size: NA; V: TRBV5-1; D: NA; J: TRBJ1-3; CDR3: CASSAQGSGNTIYF; DNA: TGCGCCAGCAGCGCGCAGGGATCTGGAAACACCATATATTTT
size: NA; V: TRBV7-9; D: NA; J: TRBJ1-2; CDR3: CATPGGNRLANYGYTF; DNA: TGTGCCACCCCCGGTGGTAACAGGTTAGCTAACTATGGCTACACCTTC
size: NA; V: TRBV6-6; D: NA; J: TRBJ1-2; CDR3: CASSPTDSYGYTF; DNA: TGTGCCAGCAGTCCCACGGACAGCTATGGCTACACCTTC
size: NA; V: TRBV10-2; D: TRBD1; J: TRBJ1-4; CDR3: CASGQGIEEKLFF; DNA: TGCGCCAGCGGACAGGGAATAGAAGAAAAACTGTTTTTT
size: NA; V: TRBV5-1; D: NA; J: TRBJ2-4; CDR3: CASSSIPATGNIQYF; DNA: TGCGCCAGCAGCTCCATCCCCGCGACGGGAAACATTCAGTACTTC
size: NA; V: TRBV5-1; D: NA; J: TRBJ2-6; CDR3: CASSSQPPSGANVLTF; DNA: TGCGCCAGCAGCTCACAGCCCCCCTCTGGGGCCAACGTCCTGACTTTC
size: NA; V: TRBV7-6; D: TRBD2; J: TRBJ2-2; CDR3: CASSPLAGQNTGELFF; DNA: TGTGCCAGCAGCCCCTTAGCGGGGCAGAACACCGGGGAGCTGTTTTTT
size: few; V: TRBV18; D: NA; J: TRBJ1-4; CDR3: CASSPGGSGTLEKLFF; DNA: TGTGCCAGCTCACCGGGGGGCAGCGGAACGCTGGAAAAACTGTTTTTT
size: NA; V: TRBV5-5; D: NA; J: TRBJ2-7; CDR3: CASSPPQGKGVWQYF; DNA: TGTGCCAGCAGCCCCCCGCAAGGGAAGGGAGTATGGCAGTACTTC
size: NA; V: TRBV11-2; D: NA; J: TRBJ1-1; CDR3: CASSWVENTEAFF; DNA: TGTGCCAGCAGCTGGGTGGAGAACACTGAAGCTTTCTTT
size: NA; V: TRBV5-5; D: NA; J: TRBJ1-5; CDR3: CASSLRGDSNQPQHF; DNA: TGTGCCAGCAGCTTGCGGGGGGATAGCAATCAGCCCCAGCATTTT
size: NA; V: TRBV18; D: NA; J: TRBJ1-4; CDR3: CASSPHRVTNEKLFF; DNA: TGTGCCAGCTCACCTCACAGGGTAACTAATGAAAAACTGTTTTTT
size: once; V: TRBV4-1; D: TRBD1; J: TRBJ1-4; CDR3: CASSSPGQGYEKLFF; DNA: TGCGCCAGCAGCTCGCCGGGACAGGGCTATGAAAAACTGTTTTTT
size: NA; V: TRBV30; D: NA; J: TRBJ2-5; CDR3: CAWSVVAETQYF; DNA: TGTGCCTGGAGTGTAGTCGCTGAGACCCAGTACTTC
size: many; V: TRBV12-2; D: NA; J: TRBJ2-1; CDR3: CASRPVLAGEYYNEQFF; DNA: TGTGCAAGTCGCCCCGTATTGGCGGGAGAGTATTACAATGAGCAGTTCTTC
size: NA; V: TRBV7-7; D: NA; J: TRBJ2-3; CDR3: CASSLHRDANSAVGTDTQYF; DNA: TGTGCTAGCAGCCTCCACCGGGACGCCAATTCAGCAGTCGGCACAGATACGCAGTATTTT
size: NA; V: TRBV19; D: NA; J: TRBJ1-2; CDR3: CASSTKYRGFGNYGYTF; DNA: TGTGCCAGTAGTACCAAGTACCGGGGCTTCGGGAACTATGGCTACACCTTC
size: few; V: TRBV12-5; D: TRBD1; J: TRBJ2-7; CDR3: CASQRQGATYEQYF; DNA: TGTGCTAGCCAGCGACAGGGGGCAACCTACGAGCAGTACTTC
size: NA; V: TRBV5-1; D: NA; J: TRBJ1-2; CDR3: CASSLARGYTVYDGYTF; DNA: TGCGCCAGCAGCTTGGCCCGAGGTTACACCGTTTATGATGGCTACACCTTC
size: NA; V: TRBV15; D: NA; J: TRBJ2-7; CDR3: CATSRLQGPYEQYF; DNA: TGTGCCACCAGCAGACTACAGGGCCCCTACGAGCAGTACTTC
size: NA; V: TRBV7-3; D: NA; J: TRBJ1-1; CDR3: CASSLQVNTEAFF; DNA: TGTGCCAGCAGCTTACAGGTCAACACTGAAGCTTTCTTT
size: once; V: TRBV5-1; D: TRBD1; J: TRBJ2-5; CDR3: CASSYGQGRETQYF; DNA: TGCGCCAGCAGCTACGGACAGGGAAGAGAGACCCAGTACTTC
size: NA; V: TRBV19; D: TRBD1; J: TRBJ2-7; CDR3: CASSIGAGGIYEQYF; DNA: TGTGCCAGTAGTATAGGGGCAGGGGGCATCTACGAGCAGTACTTC
size: once; V: TRBV5-5; D: NA; J: TRBJ1-1; CDR3: CASSYRTDEAFF; DNA: TGTGCCAGCAGCTATCGGACAGACGAAGCTTTCTTT
size: NA; V: TRBV18; D: TRBD1; J: TRBJ1-1; CDR3: CASSLEGQKNTEAFF; DNA: TGTGCCAGCTCACTAGAGGGACAGAAGAACACTGAAGCTTTCTTT
size: NA; V: TRBV4-1; D: TRBD1; J: TRBJ2-7; CDR3: CASSRDVGQGSYEQYF; DNA: TGCGCCAGCAGCCGGGATGTGGGACAGGGGTCCTACGAGCAGTACTTC
size: NA; V: TRBV2; D: NA; J: TRBJ2-7; CDR3: CASSEQRGRTYEQYF; DNA: TGTGCCAGCAGTGAACAACGGGGCAGGACCTACGAGCAGTACTTC
size: NA; V: TRBV5-1; D: TRBD1; J: TRBJ2-7; CDR3: CASSLAGTGGYEQYF; DNA: TGCGCCAGCAGCTTGGCCGGGACAGGGGGCTACGAGCAGTACTTC
size: NA; V: TRBV13; D: TRBD2; J: TRBJ2-7; CDR3: CASSLVERGYPTYEQYF; DNA: TGTGCCAGCAGCCTAGTCGAGCGGGGCTACCCTACCTACGAGCAGTACTTC
size: NA; V: TRBV5-1; D: NA; J: TRBJ2-1; CDR3: CASSLRAGDNEQFF; DNA: TGCGCCAGCAGCTTAAGGGCCGGGGACAATGAGCAGTTCTTC
size: NA; V: TRBV13; D: NA; J: TRBJ1-2; CDR3: CASRPTANYGYTF; DNA: TGTGCCAGCAGGCCTACAGCTAACTATGGCTACACCTTC
size: NA; V: TRBV7-3; D: NA; J: TRBJ2-2; CDR3: CASSLIASAANTGELFF; DNA: TGTGCCAGCAGCCTAATAGCCTCAGCGGCGAACACCGGGGAGCTGTTTTTT
size: NA; V: TRBV6-5; D: NA; J: TRBJ1-2; CDR3: CASSPAGHYYGYTF; DNA: TGTGCCAGCAGCCCAGCGGGACACTATTATGGCTACACCTTC
size: NA; V: TRBV7-6; D: TRBD1; J: TRBJ1-2; CDR3: CASSSGQGDGYTF; DNA: TGTGCCAGCAGCTCAGGACAGGGAGACGGCTACACCTTC
size: NA; V: TRBV5-1; D: NA; J: TRBJ1-4; CDR3: CASGRMGGQDEKLFF; DNA: TGCGCCAGCGGGCGAATGGGGGGGCAGGATGAAAAACTGTTTTTT
size: NA; V: TRBV7-2; D: TRBD2; J: TRBJ2-1; CDR3: CASSPGLAESNEQFF; DNA: TGTGCCAGCAGCCCCGGGCTAGCGGAATCTAATGAGCAGTTCTTC
size: NA; V: TRBV15; D: TRBD2; J: TRBJ2-4; CDR3: CATSKNGGISTNIQYF; DNA: TGTGCCACCAGCAAAAACGGGGGGATCTCCACTAACATTCAGTACTTC
size: NA; V: TRBV6-1; D: NA; J: TRBJ2-5; CDR3: CASSEETQYF; DNA: TGTGCCAGCAGTGAAGAGACCCAGTACTTC
size: NA; V: TRBV7-2; D: TRBD1; J: TRBJ1-2; CDR3: CASAGQGTSGGYTF; DNA: TGTGCCAGTGCGGGACAGGGGACCTCCGGCGGCTACACCTTC
size: NA; V: TRBV5-8; D: TRBD1; J: TRBJ2-5; CDR3: CASSFDRGETQYF; DNA: TGTGCCAGCAGCTTCGACAGGGGAGAGACCCAGTACTTC
size: NA; V: TRBV18; D: TRBD1; J: TRBJ1-1; CDR3: CASFTRQGGKNTEAFF; DNA: TGTGCCAGTTTCACCAGACAGGGGGGGAAGAACACTGAAGCTTTCTTT
size: NA; V: TRBV6-1; D: TRBD2; J: TRBJ2-5; CDR3: CASRRLAGETQYF; DNA: TGTGCCAGCAGAAGGCTAGCGGGGGAGACCCAGTACTTC
size: NA; V: TRBV6-6; D: NA; J: TRBJ2-1; CDR3: CASSYSPGALNEQFF; DNA: TGTGCCAGCAGTTACTCACCAGGGGCCCTTAATGAGCAGTTCTTC
size: NA; V: TRBV29-1; D: NA; J: TRBJ1-1; CDR3: CSVVPVNTEAFF; DNA: TGCAGCGTTGTCCCGGTGAACACTGAAGCTTTCTTT
size: NA; V: TRBV7-9; D: NA; J: TRBJ2-2; CDR3: CASSSETGELFF; DNA: TGTGCCAGCAGCTCGGAGACCGGGGAGCTGTTTTTT
size: few; V: TRBV2; D: NA; J: TRBJ1-1; CDR3: CASVWTQTGTEAFF; DNA: TGTGCCAGCGTGTGGACCCAGACCGGCACTGAAGCTTTCTTT
size: NA; V: TRBV5-1; D: NA; J: TRBJ1-1; CDR3: CASSLAPVGGTEAFF; DNA: TGCGCCAGCAGCTTGGCGCCAGTCGGAGGGACTGAAGCTTTCTTT